This T cell receptor beta chain was profiled in a study of post-analysis software for immune sequencing data. Study-wide context: Relapsing-remitting, secondary progressive and progressive-relapsing multiple sclerosis courses were included. Study-wide points: Multiple sclerosis patients showed significantly lower normalized Chao1 diversity than controls did. Roughly 5 TRBV segments (TRBV5-6, TRBV5-1 and TRBV20-1 among them) occurred more frequently in patients than in controls. The F measure placed samples prepared in the same batch into strongly shared clusters.

Germline CDR1 MRHNA, CDR2 SNTAGT. The CDR3 is made up of 16 amino acids. With 6 bases removed from V and 7 bases from J, the gap between germline ends came to 21 bases. Details on this clonotype: Its antigen is as yet unknown.

Carried by the TCR beta cDNA libraries were unique molecular identifiers. From about 0.98 to 11 million T cells, hundreds of thousands of cDNA molecules were obtained. TCRdb recomputed calls from the PCR reads with MiXCR, one row per CDR3 protein. The table has about 810,000 distinct CDR3 sequences, 53% seen once; the top ten hold under 6%. This chain uses TRBV6-4 with TRBJ2-2; either TRBD1 or TRBD2 may fit D (5 bases each). This sequence originates from a girl under 18 with multiple sclerosis. Sequencing was carried out using blood. The CDR3 sequence: CASSARDPGVGGELFF. CDR3 coding DNA: TGTGCCAGCAGCGCCAGGGACCCCGGGGTCGGCGGGGAGCTGTTTTTT.